This T cell receptor beta chain was obtained from a study of T cells expressing NK-cell markers. Whole-study context: HCMV serostatus: seven of eight sequenced donors positive, one negative. Study results and limitations: In several donors, dominant clonotypes made up 28.3-60.1% of CD3+CD56-NKG2C+ cells.

The CDR3 length is 16 residues. Per the germline V gene, CDR1 is GTSNPN and CDR2 is SVGIG (reference sequence). With regard to this clonotype: Its antigen is unknown.

TCRdb re-analyzed the 5' RACE reads; it lists each CDR3 protein once, without DNA. This table lists 400,000 to 450,000 distinct CDR3 sequences. This chain uses TRBV30 with TRBJ2-7; TCRdb reports TRBD1, a call that lacks DNA to check it against. This TCR was sampled from a woman aged 18 to 75 in good health. The sample comprised blood T cells: a sorted CD56 or NKG2C T cell subset, CD4+ or CD8+ T cells, or bulk PBMC T cells (not recorded which). This CDR3 is CAWSGRQGSSSYEQYF.